Here is one T cell receptor (beta chain) with its context. Its specificity is not known. This sample was included in a study of T cells after yellow fever vaccination. Overall study context: Fractions containing few cells were prepared with SMART-Seq v4 Ultra Low Input. Whole-study findings and limits: The study found a weaker secondary response that peaked faster, day 5 versus 15. Post-booster reappearance was seen for most primary-vaccination clones (nearly 97% CD4, 75% to 90% CD8).

Template switching with 5'RACE generated the TCR cDNA and added a universal primer site and UMIs. Each CDR3 protein is one row after TCRdb ran MiXCR on the 5' RACE reads. The table shows fewer than 450,000 distinct CDR3 sequences, with less than 9.5% occurring only once. The CDR3 totals 13 residues. The V segment lost 5 bases and the J segment 4 bases; nucleotides outside the gene matches: 5. The germline CDR1 and CDR2 sequences are LNHDA and SQIVND (reference sequence). The TCR sequence derives from a man aged 18 to 29 who received the YFV17D yellow fever vaccine. Material: PBMCs, obtained 45 days after the first yellow fever vaccination. This chain uses TRBV19 with TRBJ2-7; 7 bases are shared with TRBD1. CDR3 in DNA: TGTGCCAGTAGTGGCTCGACAGGGTACGAGCAGTACTTC. This translates into CASSGSTGYEQYF.